This entry is about one T cell receptor (beta chain). Antigen specificity is unknown. V was pared by 2 bases and J by 1 base, with 4 bases of the junction left unmatched. Looked up from germline, CDR1 is SGDLS and CDR2 is YYNGEE. The CDR3 consists of 15 residues. This record belongs to a study of blood T cells in healthy people across ages. Regarding the study as a whole: Aged donors had fewer naive CD4+ cells and lower diversity than long-lived donors. Researchers report that TCR beta diversity correlated strongly with naive T cell percentage. Significant beta diversity loss was already apparent by age approximately 40, declining roughly linearly.

Then a second PCR, running about 7 to 11 cycles, was carried out with a sample-barcoded 5' primer and a J-beta primer mix. Carrying 12 random nucleotides, a template-switch adaptor labeled each individual cDNA molecule. TCRdb recomputed calls from the 5' RACE reads with MiXCR, one row per CDR3 protein. Of some 880,000 distinct CDR3 sequences in the sample, 30% to 45% were seen once. Sequences were obtained from blood. The TCR sequence derives from a man between 18 and 35 years old in good health. The chain is built from TRBV9 and TRBJ2-5, with TRBD1 identical over 8 bases. The CDR3: CASSVQGAFQETQYF. Written as DNA, the CDR3 is TGTGCCAGCAGCGTCCAGGGGGCGTTCCAAGAGACCCAGTACTTC.